Described below is a single TCR beta chain sequence and its context. Its target is not known. Naive CD8 cells comprised CD45RO-negative, CCR7-positively selected cells, excluding terminally differentiated effector memory CD45RA+ cells. Every donor was a Caucasian adult from Nashville, Tennessee. The CDR3 has 19 residues. CDR1 and CDR2 (germline): SGHTA, FQGTGA. J was trimmed by 6 bases and V by 0 bases; bases with no gene match: 13. These data are taken from a study of shared clonotypes between healthy human individuals. Here immunoSEQ multiplex PCR was the method, and the copy in TCRdb shows in-frame clones only, minus some. The table lists some 740,000 clones, 80% to 95% of them singletons. General study points: Generation of non-shared clonotypes was less probable than generation of clonotypes shared by all four donors.

This receptor was obtained from a man aged 30 to 45 in good health. The sample consisted of naive CD8+ T cells sorted from blood. The chain has TRBV7-3 and TRBJ2-1, with 11 bases that match TRBD2. The CDR3 sequence: CASSLTGTSGTKGSNEQFF. CDR3 nucleotide sequence: TGTGCCAGCAGCTTAACGGGGACTAGCGGCACAAAAGGGTCCAATGAGCAGTTCTTC.